The rows below give T cell receptor beta chains drawn from one sample of a study of cytomegalovirus exposure and HLA in healthy donors. Data came from immunoSEQ multiplex PCR; TCRdb stores just in-frame clones and leaves some out. The sample lists nearly 200,000 clones, about 77% occurring once. Material: PBMCs. The receptors here all came from a woman in her 30s in good health and CMV-seropositive. The CDR3 runs from the conserved cysteine through the conserved F or W. A D gene is named only where the DNA matches it firmly. A clone size is listed for some rows: how often the clone was seen (once, few, many), or a class if it is expanded.

abundance,d_gene,v_gene,j_gene,CDR3nt,CDR3aa
NA,NA,TRBV7-2,TRBJ1-2,TGTGCCAGCAGCTTGGGAGCCTGGGAGGGGGGCTACACCTTC,CASSLGAWEGGYTF
NA,NA,TRBV14,TRBJ2-3,TGTGCCAGCAGCCCTTCCTTTTCCACAGATACGCAGTATTTT,CASSPSFSTDTQYF
NA,TRBD1,TRBV6-6,TRBJ2-3,TGTGCCGGCCGGGACAGGCTTTTGGATACGCAGTATTTT,CAGRDRLLDTQYF
NA,NA,TRBV9,TRBJ1-1,TGTGCCAGCAGCGTAGTCCCGGACACTGAAGCTTTCTTT,CASSVVPDTEAFF
NA,NA,TRBV6-5,TRBJ2-6,TGTGCCAGCAGTAAGGGGTTCTCTGGGGCCAACGTCCTGACTTTC,CASSKGFSGANVLTF
NA,TRBD1,TRBV23-1,TRBJ2-2,TGCGCCAGCAGTCACCGGTGGTGGGACAGGGGATACACCGGGGAGCTGTTTTTT,CASSHRWWDRGYTGELFF
NA,TRBD1,TRBV28,TRBJ1-5,TGTGCCAGCAGTCCCGGGACAGGGGGCAATCAGCCCCAGCATTTT,CASSPGTGGNQPQHF
NA,TRBD1,TRBV4-2,TRBJ1-2,TGTGCCAGCAGCCTCACGGGACAGAACTATGGCTACACCTTC,CASSLTGQNYGYTF
NA,NA,TRBV7-8,TRBJ2-3,TGTGCCAGCAGCTTAGTCCTGCGGGGGCGTCGCACAGATACGCAGTATTTT,CASSLVLRGRRTDTQYF
NA,NA,TRBV6-4,TRBJ2-1,TGTGCCAGCAGTGACTCAGGACAAGGCTCCTACAATGAGCAGTTCTTC,CASSDSGQGSYNEQFF
NA,NA,TRBV5-4,TRBJ2-1,TGTGCCACCGCTCGCTGGCAGTTCTACAATGAGCAGTTCTTC,CATARWQFYNEQFF
NA,NA,TRBV6-1,TRBJ1-2,TGTGCCAGCAGTGTTGTATTCAGGGCGAAGGACTATGGCTACACCTTC,CASSVVFRAKDYGYTF
NA,NA,TRBV7-9,TRBJ2-7,TGTGCCAGCAGCGGGACACGCGACGGCGAGCAGTACTTC,CASSGTRDGEQYF
NA,TRBD1,TRBV7-9,TRBJ2-5,TGTGCCAGCAGTTACTACCGACAGGGGCAAGAGACCCAGTACTTC,CASSYYRQGQETQYF
NA,NA,TRBV29-1,TRBJ1-2,TGCAGCGTTGTTGAGGATAGTGTGGTCGGGTATGGCTACACCTTC,CSVVEDSVVGYGYTF
NA,NA,TRBV30,TRBJ1-5,TGTGCCTGGAGTGGGGGGCAGGGCTATCAGCCCCAGCATTTT,CAWSGGQGYQPQHF
NA,NA,TRBV27,TRBJ1-6,TGTGCCAGCAGTCTGCAGGGGTCCTATAATTCACCCCTCCACTTT,CASSLQGSYNSPLHF
NA,NA,TRBV29-1,TRBJ2-3,TGCAGCGTTGACAATTCGGCAGATACGCAGTATTTT,CSVDNSADTQYF
NA,NA,TRBV7-9,TRBJ1-5,TGTGCCAGCAGCTTAGCGAGGGATCAGCCCCAGCATTTT,CASSLARDQPQHF
NA,NA,TRBV25-1,TRBJ2-1,TGTGCCAGCCAGGAGCGGTCCGACTCCTACAATGAGCAGTTCTTC,CASQERSDSYNEQFF
NA,NA,TRBV27,TRBJ2-1,TGTGCCAGCAGTTCAACACTAGCAGTCAGTGAGCAGTTCTTC,CASSSTLAVSEQFF
NA,TRBD1,TRBV7-2,TRBJ2-1,TGTGCCAGCAGCCCGGACAGGGGTGGCTACAATGAGCAGTTCTTC,CASSPDRGGYNEQFF
NA,TRBD2,TRBV11-3,TRBJ2-5,TGTGCCAGCAGCCCCGGACTAGCGGAGAAAGAGACCCAGTACTTC,CASSPGLAEKETQYF
once,TRBD2,TRBV28,TRBJ2-6,TGTGCCAGCGCCCTTGGGGGAGGGGCCGGGGCCAACGTCCTGACTTTC,CASALGGGAGANVLTF
NA,TRBD1,TRBV7-8,TRBJ2-7,TGTGCCAGCAGCCGAGGACAGGGCCAAGCCTACGAGCAGTACTTC,CASSRGQGQAYEQYF
few,NA,TRBV6-6,TRBJ1-5,TGTGCCAGCAGCCTGGGCGGGCAGCCCCAGCATTTT,CASSLGGQPQHF
NA,NA,TRBV6-5,TRBJ1-3,TGTGCCAGCAGTTCCGATTGGGGGCAGGGTAGAAACACCATATATTTT,CASSSDWGQGRNTIYF
NA,TRBD1,TRBV6-1,TRBJ2-7,TGTGCCAGCAGTCGTAACAGGGGGCCCTCCTACGAGCAGTACTTC,CASSRNRGPSYEQYF
NA,NA,TRBV6-6,TRBJ2-7,TGTGCCAGCAGTTACCCCCCCCGGAGCTCCTACGAGCAGTACTTC,CASSYPPRSSYEQYF
NA,TRBD1,TRBV28,TRBJ2-7,TGTGCCAGCAGGCCCGGGACAGGGGGGTCCTACGAGCAGTACTTC,CASRPGTGGSYEQYF
NA,NA,TRBV27,TRBJ2-1,TGTGCCAGCAGTCTAACCCCGGGACACCGCTCCTACAATGAGCAGTTCTTC,CASSLTPGHRSYNEQFF
NA,TRBD1,TRBV28,TRBJ1-5,TGTGCCAGCAGTCACCTACAGGGGGAGGGCTATCAGCCCCAGCATTTT,CASSHLQGEGYQPQHF
NA,NA,TRBV7-8,TRBJ1-1,TGTGCCAGCAGCTTAGGACCTCAGGGTCACACTGAAGCTTTCTTT,CASSLGPQGHTEAFF
NA,NA,TRBV7-2,TRBJ2-2,TGTGCCAGCAGCTTAGCCCGGGCCGGGGAGCTGTTTTTT,CASSLARAGELFF
NA,NA,TRBV7-6,TRBJ2-7,TGTGCCAGCAGCTTAGCCCCTCGGGACGAGCAGTACTTC,CASSLAPRDEQYF
NA,TRBD2,TRBV9,TRBJ2-5,TGTGCCAGCAGCGTAGGGCTAGCGGGAGGGCAACAAGAGACCCAGTACTTC,CASSVGLAGGQQETQYF
few,NA,TRBV7-2,TRBJ1-5,TGTGCCAGCAGGCAAACAGGATTCAACCAGCCCCAGCATTTT,CASRQTGFNQPQHF
NA,NA,TRBV28,TRBJ2-2,TGTGCCAGCAGCTTTCCACCGATGACTAGAAACACCGGGGAGCTGTTTTTT,CASSFPPMTRNTGELFF
NA,TRBD2,TRBV4-1,TRBJ2-3,TGCGCCAGCAGCCAACAGGGGCTAGCGGGGAGCACAGATACGCAGTATTTT,CASSQQGLAGSTDTQYF
NA,NA,TRBV2,TRBJ1-5,TGTGCCAGCATGGCGGGGCGGGCCAATCAGCCCCAGCATTTT,CASMAGRANQPQHF
NA,TRBD2,TRBV7-6,TRBJ2-2,TGTGCCAGCAGCTTCACTCGGACTAGCGGCGACACCGGGGAGCTGTTTTTT,CASSFTRTSGDTGELFF
NA,TRBD2,TRBV19,TRBJ2-1,TGTGCCAGTAGTAGAATAGCGGGGGGGCCGCATCCGGATGAGCAGTTCTTC,CASSRIAGGPHPDEQFF
once,NA,TRBV19,TRBJ1-2,TGTGCCAGTAGTCCCGGCCGGGAATATGGCTACACCTTC,CASSPGREYGYTF
NA,NA,TRBV19,TRBJ1-1,TGTGCCAGTAGTATCGGGTGGAACACTGAAGCTTTCTTT,CASSIGWNTEAFF
NA,TRBD1,TRBV16,TRBJ2-7,TGTGCCAGCAGCCAATCAGGGACAGAACCTTACGAGCAGTACTTC,CASSQSGTEPYEQYF
NA,TRBD1,TRBV4-2,TRBJ1-2,TGTGCCAGCAGCCAAGTCCGGGACAGCTATGGCTACACCTTC,CASSQVRDSYGYTF
NA,NA,TRBV6-1,TRBJ2-7,TGTGCCAGCAGTGAAGCGGGAGTAGCCTACGAGCAGTACTTC,CASSEAGVAYEQYF
NA,TRBD1,TRBV7-2,TRBJ1-5,TGTGCCAGCAGCGGACAGACAGGGACCGTTTATCAGCCCCAGCATTTT,CASSGQTGTVYQPQHF
NA,NA,TRBV10-3,TRBJ1-1,TGTGCCACCCGGACAGAGAACACTGAAGCTTTCTTT,CATRTENTEAFF
NA,NA,TRBV6-5,TRBJ1-1,TGTGCCAGTAGGAGGGGCGACACTGAAGCTTTCTTT,CASRRGDTEAFF
few,NA,TRBV30,TRBJ1-1,TGTGCCTGGAGTGTTGGTTCGGGGTTTCGTAGCGGAACTGAAGCTTTCTTT,CAWSVGSGFRSGTEAFF
NA,NA,TRBV5-4,TRBJ2-1,TGTGCCAGCAGTCGGGTCCCGTCTAGCAATATCAATGAGCAGTTCTTC,CASSRVPSSNINEQFF
NA,TRBD2,TRBV5-4,TRBJ2-5,TGTGCCAGCAGCTTGACCGGGAGCGGGGGTTACCAAGAGACCCAGTACTTC,CASSLTGSGGYQETQYF
NA,NA,TRBV29-1,TRBJ1-2,TGCAGCGTTGGTGGCAGGGGTTATGGCTACACCTTC,CSVGGRGYGYTF